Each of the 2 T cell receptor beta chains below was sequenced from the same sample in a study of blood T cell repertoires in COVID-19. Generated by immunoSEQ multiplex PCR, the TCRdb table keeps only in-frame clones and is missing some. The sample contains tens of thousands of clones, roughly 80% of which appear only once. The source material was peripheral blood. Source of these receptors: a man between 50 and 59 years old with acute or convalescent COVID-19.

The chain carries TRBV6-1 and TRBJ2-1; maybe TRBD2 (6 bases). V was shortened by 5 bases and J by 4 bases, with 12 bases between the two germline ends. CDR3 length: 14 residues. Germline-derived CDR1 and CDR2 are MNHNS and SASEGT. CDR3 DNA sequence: TGTGCCAGCAGTTTTGGGGGACTTTACAATGAGCAGTTCTTC. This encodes CASSFGGLYNEQFF.

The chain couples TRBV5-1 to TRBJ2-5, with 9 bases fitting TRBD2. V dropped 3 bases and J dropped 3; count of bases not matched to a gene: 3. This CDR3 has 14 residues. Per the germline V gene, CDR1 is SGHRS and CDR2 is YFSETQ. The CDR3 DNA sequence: TGCGCCAGCAGCTGGCGCGGGAGGGAAGAGACCCAGTACTTC. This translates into CASSWRGREETQYF.